A selection of T cell receptor beta chains follows, all from one sample in a study of response to subunit inactivated influenza vaccine. From the RT-PCR reads, TCRdb called clonotypes with MiXCR, one entry per CDR3 protein. The repertoire consists of 710,000 or so distinct CDR3 sequences, with about 15% occurring once and the leading ten covering roughly 12%. This material consisted of PBMCs from blood, taken 12 days after vaccination. These receptors originate from a man over 45 who received an inactivated influenza vaccine. CDR3s include the opening cysteine and the closing phenylalanine or tryptophan. Expanded clones are given a class, and other clones once, few, many or no size at all.

>TRBJ2-7|TRBV7-2|14|few
CASSLRGPGYEQYF
>TRBJ2-1|TRBV5-5|17|few
CASSLVPGQDSYNEQFF
>TRBJ1-2|TRBV4-3|19|many
CASSQDLPGQGVLSYGYTF
>TRBJ2-2|TRBV18|15|.
CASSPDASGTGELFF
>TRBJ2-2|TRBV5-1|15|few
CASSPRTGSGGELFF
>TRBJ2-2|TRBV14|15|.
CASSQDRVLTGELFF
>TRBJ2-1|TRBV3-1|13|.
CASSHGTVNEQFF
>TRBJ1-1|TRBV20-1|11|few
CSARPTSKAFF
>TRBJ2-1|TRBV29-1|15|few
CSVESPGAIYNEQFF
>TRBJ2-1|TRBV7-9|16|.
CASSLDGAGRANEQFF
>TRBJ2-2|TRBV3-1|14|few
CASSPLQFAGELFF
>TRBJ2-1|TRBV11-2|13|.
CASSRLTYNEQFF
>TRBJ1-5|TRBV28|15|.
CASSTTGQGVQPQHF
>TRBJ1-6|TRBV20-1|13|few
CSAVNSYNSPLHF
>TRBJ2-1|TRBV14|16|many
CASRRGSKEIVNEQFF
>TRBJ2-1|TRBV7-9|15|.
CASSLGDGTYNEQFF
>TRBJ2-7|TRBV4-1|15|.
CASRSTGRTTNEQYF
>TRBJ1-2|TRBV2|15|.
CASSAAWEIGYGYTF
>TRBJ2-1|TRBV7-9|16|.
CASSPPGTWDDNEQFF
>TRBJ2-1|TRBV5-1|16|few
CASSFQTSGVYNEQFF
>TRBJ2-1|TRBV7-9|16|.
CASSGGAASSYNEQFF
>TRBJ2-7|TRBV7-2|15|.
CASSLLQGALYEQYF
>TRBJ1-6|TRBV6-1|14|.
CASGTGTLYSPLHF
>TRBJ2-3|TRBV5-1|15|few
CASSLGYRSTDTQYF
>TRBJ1-3|TRBV2|12|few
CASSEDLPGHKF
>TRBJ2-5|TRBV28|12|few
CASKRDNETQYF
>TRBJ1-1|TRBV5-6|15|.
CASSLRGAPNTEAFF
>TRBJ2-5|TRBV20-1|14|few
CSASSSGNKETQYF
>TRBJ2-5|TRBV6-2/TRBV6-3|13|few
CASSLVELGTQYF
>TRBJ2-7|TRBV20-1|15|.
CSARGAWTKSGEQYF
>TRBJ1-1|TRBV5-5|15|few
CASSLEQGGSMRAFF
>TRBJ2-7|TRBV12-3/TRBV12-4|18|.
CASSFLTPYWTGKWEQYF
>TRBJ2-7|TRBV5-4|15|.
CASSRDGGGSYEQYF
>TRBJ1-1|TRBV6-1|13|.
CAIQGAWDTEAFF